The TCR beta chain under discussion was sequenced for a study of shared T cell receptors in the human thymus. Per the germline V gene, CDR1 is SQVTM and CDR2 is ANQGSEA. Losses at the gene ends were 4 bases for V and 2 bases for J; bases not matched to a gene: 9. The CDR3 totals 15 residues. Produced via immunoSEQ multiplex PCR; TCRdb's table is partial and in-frame only. The sample includes about 660,000 clones, roughly 90% of them seen just once. This same sample was also taken into another study, of human thymus T cells. From that paper: Highly overlapping thymic repertoires among unrelated individuals were reported in related research.

The origin of this receptor is a boy younger than two with a congenital heart defect. V usage is TRBV29-1 and J usage is TRBJ2-5; 8 positions match TRBD1. Sequenced: thymocytes. CDR3 protein: CSVGQGQVLQETQYF. The CDR3 DNA follows: TGCAGCGTTGGGCAGGGACAGGTCTTACAAGAGACCCAGTACTTC.